This T cell receptor (beta chain) was sequenced during a study of cytomegalovirus exposure and HLA in healthy donors (dated by TCRdb to 2017 to 2019). Regarding the research as a whole: According to an earlier analysis of a few hundred of the donors, 150 million to 200 million T cells yielded approximately 120 million unique TCR beta sequences and more than 250 Gb of sequence data. Approximately 300 gigabases of sequencing data and 75 million to 85 million unique TCR sequences made up an early release that covered nearly 650 HLA-typed donors. Of the 398 genotyped donors, roughly 80% fell in the genetic ancestry cluster associated with self-reported Caucasian donors. The study aimed to test whether cataloging public T cell receptors could reveal signatures of past pathogen exposure. The study profiled the T cell repertoires of under 700 subjects by immunosequencing and related them to cytomegalovirus serostatus. A separate validation cohort of roughly 120 different subjects was used in addition to the approximately 610-subject first cohort. The study combined high-throughput TCR immunosequencing, statistical association of individual TCRs with disease status, and machine learning to predict cytomegalovirus infection status. A later analysis re-examined previously published TCR beta repertoires from hundreds of donors and added high-resolution HLA genotyping to investigate patterns of TCR occurrence. Rather than drawing on any new phenotypic data, the later analysis identified candidate immune exposures from TCR beta sequences and the way those sequences occurred across donors. An earlier analysis of a few hundred of the donors applied high-throughput TCR beta sequencing to assess whether each TCR beta V gene segment acted as functional or pseudogenic. Donor age, sex, ethnicity and CMV serostatus were collected together with the repertoire data. A later genetic analysis took genome-wide SNP genotypes for about three fifths of the 666 donors and used that subset as a discovery cohort. All discovery cohort repertoires had been generated using a single sequencing platform. HLA typing included class I and class II loci at four-digit resolution. Typing coverage differed by locus: A, B, C, DRB1 and DQB1 were typed in about 629-640 donors, DQA1 in roughly 510, DPA1 in 600 to 610, and DPB1 in 472. Roughly 5 DR-DQ haplotypes were handled as single units for association and clustering, since linkage in the cohort was strong. Among some 400 genotyped donors of the cohort, an average of roughly 230,000 unique TCR beta nucleotide sequences was sequenced per donor, of which 15% to 20% were non-productive. The research as a whole found: Some IMGT-functional V segments, including TRBV6-2 and TRBV6-3, could not be distinguished by the 87-base-pair reads and were therefore excluded. Compared with the approximately 720-donor mean, donors in an Asian-associated ancestry cluster had fewer N-insertions in productive TCRs, according to a later genetic analysis. The study gave a list of around 170 TCR beta chains associated with cytomegalovirus. In vitro tests confirmed that a few of the cytomegalovirus-associated TCR beta chains recognize cytomegalovirus antigens. When HLA alleles, especially DR and DQ, strongly co-occurred, attributing TCR associations to individual alleles was difficult. Because HLA typing was missing for some donors at each locus, association tests included only the typed subset. The authors suggested that the approach could potentially be generalized to other disease states and immunological phenotypes. In a later analysis, several top co-occurrence clusters were reported to appear linked to parvovirus B19, influenza, CMV and Epstein-Barr virus. The classifier was reported to diagnose cytomegalovirus status with high specificity and sensitivity in both the original and validation cohorts. A later analysis found that TCR association rates varied across HLA loci, with DRB1 alleles showing the most associated TCRs and HLA-C alleles the fewest. A cluster of highly shared sequence variants was judged likely to be a technical artifact of the sequencing pipeline. A further reported finding was that TCR beta sequences accurately predicted the HLA-A and HLA-B alleles for most subjects in the first cohort. Only TCR beta chains were sequenced in this cohort, and the absence of alpha or paired-chain data limited detectable features. In an earlier analysis of 587 of the donors, most TCR beta V segments appeared in productive rearrangements about 87% or about 30% of the time, broadly matching IMGT annotations. Because counts were too low, seventeen rarely observed V segments, including chromosome 9 orphons, were excluded from the earlier analysis of several hundred of the donors. Immune exposure information for the cohort was limited to CMV serostatus. Linkage disequilibrium might explain the correlated functional status among segregating V segments, but an unknown experimental factor could not be excluded. In a later analysis, 16,951 TCR beta sequences were associated with specific HLA alleles at a false discovery rate of 0.05. An association between a missense DCLRE1C variant and V-gene and J-gene trimming of TCR beta chains was found in a later genetic analysis and replicated in an independent cohort. Presence/absence analyses assumed roughly uniform sequencing depth across donors, an assumption that may not hold. According to a later analysis, most CMV-associated TCR beta chains appeared to be HLA-restricted, and the HLA associations seemed to be driven largely by CMV exposure. Compared with equally common non-associated chains, HLA-associated TCR beta chains in a later analysis were more clonally expanded and had lower generation probabilities. Most TCR sequences were observed very rarely across donors, whereas some public TCRs were present in many individuals.

In its sample, this clone was seen a few times. Its antigen is still unknown. Within one base of it there is no much larger clone, and no base qualities were kept. In total, roughly 670 healthy bone marrow donors made up the cohort. All cohort members were sampled while nominally healthy, although unrecorded immune exposures were likely present. The donor tested CMV seronegative and was one of the 352 seronegative cohort members. Every donor gave a peripheral blood sample, and the peripheral blood mononuclear cells from that sample were used for TCR beta sequencing. The Qiagen DNeasy Blood Extraction Kit was used to extract genomic DNA from the blood cell samples. The library was produced with the immunoSEQ multiplex PCR assay. For the multiplex PCR, a mixture combining 60 forward primers for TCR Vbeta segments and 13 reverse primers for TCR Jbeta segments was used. Amplification of the CDR3 region of rearranged TCR beta genes was performed with a multiplex PCR assay on genomic DNA. The amplified TCR beta libraries were sequenced on the Illumina HiSeq System as 87-base-pair reads. Concerning the study's data processing: Across the 640 or so repertoires, a later analysis counted around 80 million unique TCR beta chains, 9.5 million to 12 million of which were shared by at least two donors. Raw reads were error-corrected and collapsed into unique sequences with a nearest-neighbor algorithm that merged closely related sequences to remove PCR and sequencing errors. V, D and J gene segments were assigned by aligning CDR3 sequences to IMGT reference sequences. For a sequence to be retained, a match of at least six nucleotides to both a V gene segment and a J gene segment was required. A rearrangement was called productive if the CDR3 had no stop codons and remained in frame with V and J, and every other rearrangement was called non-productive. CDR3 was defined by IMGT convention, running from the second conserved V-encoded cysteine to the conserved J-encoded phenylalanine. The earlier analysis of about 610 of the donors excluded sequences that lacked an unambiguous match to a single V gene segment. In an earlier analysis of more than 500 of the donors, a V segment was called functional when productive rearrangements were above 56.7%, and segregating when the standard deviation between donors exceeded 5%. A statistical classification framework was built for diagnosing cytomegalovirus status from the catalog of TCR beta chain sequences. A later analysis assigned V and J genes by comparing TCR nucleotide sequences with IMGT/GENE-DB human TR gene sequences. The TCRdist pipeline was used in a later analysis to assign CDR3 sequences and most-parsimonious VDJ recombination scenarios. In a later analysis, every TCR beta chain was defined by the combination of its CDR3 amino acid sequence and its V-gene family, and reads without a unique V-gene family were dropped. To address suspected cross-contamination and a sequencing artifact, a later analysis removed a few hundred highly shared, low-generation-probability nucleotide sequences. A later analysis calculated a clonal expansion index for each public chain from normalized within-repertoire ranks of inferred template counts. In a later analysis, generation probabilities were computed using a VDJ recombination model fitted to out-of-frame rearrangements, and the results were checked against IGoR. A later analysis scored TCR-TCR, TCR-HLA and TCR-CMV co-occurrence with hypergeometric tests, applying a repertoire-size bias correction to TCR pairs. A later analysis estimated false discovery rates by permuting HLA or CMV assignments 20 times. In a later analysis, co-occurring TCRs were grouped using DBSCAN, with TCRdist sequence similarity added in when clustering inside HLA-allele-positive subsets. Repertoires with fewer than 30,000 or more than 120,000 public chains, plus five repertoires with anomalous nucleotide sharing, were excluded from co-occurrence clustering. The immuneACCESS repertoire file appears here via TCRdb, limited to in-frame rearrangements. These files lack a portion of the clones; in checked studies, under half of the deficit traces to unresolved V genes, and the cause of the others is not known. V, J and clone size are taken as reported in that table, and D and trimming were inferred from the DNA itself. In this sample the table shows some 120,000 clones, about 8.5% of which occur a single time. The ten largest account for 5.5% of the sample.

V and J are trimmed by 3 bases and 5 bases, and the gene matches miss 10 bases of the junction. The CDR3, from cysteine to phenylalanine, totals 15 residues. Only the CDR3 region is kept as DNA, spanning 45 bases read in frame from base 1. The germline V gene gives CDR1 as SGDLS and CDR2 as YYNGEE. The sequenced sample was PBMCs. This chain joins TRBV9 to TRBJ2-7, and TRBD1 matches 8 of the central bases. The sequence derives from a middle-aged man in good health and CMV-seronegative. The CDR3: CASSGGAQGAHEQYF. The nucleotides are TGTGCCAGCAGCGGTGGTGCGCAGGGGGCCCACGAGCAGTACTTC.